This TCR beta chain was sequenced in a study of cytomegalovirus exposure and HLA in healthy donors. Across the study: A preliminary data release comprised roughly 80 million unique TCRs obtained from HLA-typed donors.

J gave up 4 bases and V 1 base, and 7 bases lay outside the gene matches. The CDR3 has 16 residues. Germline CDR1 reads SGDLS; CDR2 reads YYNGEE. PCR amplification relied on 60 Vbeta primers (plus 13 Jbeta primers). Assay: immunoSEQ multiplex PCR; the TCRdb copy retains only in-frame clones and omits some. This repertoire includes roughly 60,000 clones. The specimen was PBMCs. The genes are TRBV9 and TRBJ2-5, with 10 positions matching TRBD2. The TCR originated in a woman aged 18-29 years in good health and CMV-seronegative. The CDR3 reads CASSVSPSGGGETQYF. The CDR3 DNA follows: TGTGCCAGCAGCGTATCTCCTAGCGGGGGAGGAGAGACCCAGTACTTC.